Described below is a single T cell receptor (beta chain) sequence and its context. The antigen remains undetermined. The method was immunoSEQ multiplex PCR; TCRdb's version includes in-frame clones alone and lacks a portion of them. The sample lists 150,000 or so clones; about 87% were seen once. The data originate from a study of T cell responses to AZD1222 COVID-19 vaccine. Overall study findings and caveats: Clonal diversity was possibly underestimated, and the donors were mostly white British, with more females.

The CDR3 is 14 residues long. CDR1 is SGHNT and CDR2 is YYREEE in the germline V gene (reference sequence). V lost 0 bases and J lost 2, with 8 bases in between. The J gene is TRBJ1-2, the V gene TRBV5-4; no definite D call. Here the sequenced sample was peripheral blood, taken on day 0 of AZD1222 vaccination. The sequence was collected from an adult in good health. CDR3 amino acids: CASSLALGNYGYTF. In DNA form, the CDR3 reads TGTGCCAGCAGCTTGGCCCTAGGGAACTATGGCTACACCTTC.